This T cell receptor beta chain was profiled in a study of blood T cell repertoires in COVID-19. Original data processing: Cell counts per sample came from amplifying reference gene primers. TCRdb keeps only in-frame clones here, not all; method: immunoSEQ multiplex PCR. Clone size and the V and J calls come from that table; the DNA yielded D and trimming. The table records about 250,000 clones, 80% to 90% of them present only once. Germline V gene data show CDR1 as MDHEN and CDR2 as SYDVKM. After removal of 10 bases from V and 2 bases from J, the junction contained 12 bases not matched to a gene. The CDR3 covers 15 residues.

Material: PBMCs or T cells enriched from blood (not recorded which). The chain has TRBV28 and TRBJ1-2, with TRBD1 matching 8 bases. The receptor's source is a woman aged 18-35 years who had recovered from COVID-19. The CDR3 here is CATKAGQGPNYGYTF. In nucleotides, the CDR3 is TGTGCCACGAAGGCCGGACAGGGCCCGAACTATGGCTACACCTTC.